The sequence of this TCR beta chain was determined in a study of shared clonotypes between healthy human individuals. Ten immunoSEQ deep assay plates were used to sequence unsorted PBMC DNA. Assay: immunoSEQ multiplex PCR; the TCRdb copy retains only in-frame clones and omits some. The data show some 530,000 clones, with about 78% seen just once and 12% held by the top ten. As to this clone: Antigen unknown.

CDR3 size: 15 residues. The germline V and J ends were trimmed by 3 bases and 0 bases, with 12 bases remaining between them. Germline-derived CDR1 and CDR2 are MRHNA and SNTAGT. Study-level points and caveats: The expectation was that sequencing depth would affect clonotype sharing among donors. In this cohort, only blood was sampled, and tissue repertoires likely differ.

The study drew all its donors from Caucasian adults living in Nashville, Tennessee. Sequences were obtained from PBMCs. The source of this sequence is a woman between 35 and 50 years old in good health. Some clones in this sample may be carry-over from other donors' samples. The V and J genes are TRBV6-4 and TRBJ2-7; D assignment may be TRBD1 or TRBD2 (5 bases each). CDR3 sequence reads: CASSELPGPSYEQYF. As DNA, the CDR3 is TGTGCCAGCAGTGAATTACCGGGACCCTCCTACGAGCAGTACTTC.